This TCR beta chain was observed in a study of blood T cell repertoires in COVID-19 (dated by TCRdb to 2020 to 2022). About the study as a whole: Samples covering the acute and convalescent phases of COVID-19 were provided by collaborators in the United States, Italy and Spain. The prospective study material was composed of cDNA or gDNA derived from T cells, B-cell-depleted T cells, or PBMCs. HLA class I and class II types, where available, came from metadata supplied by the sample provider rather than from assay-based typing. The dataset comprised deeply sampled blood TCRbeta repertoires from subjects exposed to, actively infected with, or recovered from COVID-19. The repertoires were made available in a free public database intended to serve as a resource for research on the immune response to SARS-CoV-2. Samples were obtained from the ongoing ImmuneRACE study (first 160 participants) and from 1,254 subjects provided by 6 global collaborators. The sample metadata nearly always contained a de-identified subject ID, COVID-19 status, age in years and sex. The paper as a whole reports these results and caveats: How much clinical and demographic metadata was included differed by source and by participant, and the metadata was provided uncurated.

Whole blood was collected in K2EDTA tubes by collaborating institutions according to the institutions' own protocols. For TCRbeta analysis, collaborators shipped samples in one of three forms: frozen whole blood, isolated PBMCs, or DNA extracted from either of those sample types. TCRbeta CDR3 regions were amplified from genomic DNA by means of the immunoSEQ Assay, a bias-controlled multiplex PCR. The study's own analysis went as follows. The number of nucleated cells in each sample was estimated from the amplification of reference gene primers within the assay. To quantify the absolute abundance of each unique TCRbeta CDR3 rearrangement, sequence reads were collapsed and filtered. For each sample, productive Simpson clonality was calculated by taking the square root of Simpson's diversity index across productive rearrangements. Entries here come from immuneACCESS through TCRdb and include only in-frame sequences with V and J called. Some clones fail to appear in such tables; in the studies checked, an unresolved V gene covers under half of the shortfall, and the cause of the remainder is unknown. V and J calls and clone size follow that table, whereas D and trimming were derived from the DNA. This sample is represented by around 80,000 clones; 70% to 90% of them were singletons. The top ten clones comprise 7% to 9% of the sample.

Remarks on this clone: There is no known antigen for this receptor. The input lacks base qualities; no much larger clone sits a single base away.

The CDR3 measures 14 amino acids from cysteine to phenylalanine. Of the read, only the CDR3 DNA is kept; its 42 bases are in frame from base 1. At the junction V is shortened by 4 bases and J by 4 bases, with 10 bases in between. For CDR1 and CDR2, the germline V gene lists KGHSH and LQKENI. The sequence was collected from an elderly man with active or convalescent COVID-19. Sequenced: peripheral blood. The chain employs TRBV18 and TRBJ2-2; TRBD1 might be the D gene, on 6 matching bases. Read as DNA, the sequence is TGTGCCAGCTCACACAGGGTTGGCACCGGGGAGCTGTTTTTT. Translated, it gives CASSHRVGTGELFF.